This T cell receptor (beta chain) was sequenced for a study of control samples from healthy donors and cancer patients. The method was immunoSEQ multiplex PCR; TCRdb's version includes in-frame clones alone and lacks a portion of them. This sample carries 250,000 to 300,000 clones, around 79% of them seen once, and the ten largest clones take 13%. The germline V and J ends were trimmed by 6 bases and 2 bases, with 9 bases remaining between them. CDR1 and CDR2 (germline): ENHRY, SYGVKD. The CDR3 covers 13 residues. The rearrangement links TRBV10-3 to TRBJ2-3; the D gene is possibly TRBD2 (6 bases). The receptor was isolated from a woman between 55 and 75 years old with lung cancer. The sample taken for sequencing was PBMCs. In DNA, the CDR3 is TGTGCCATCAGGGGGACTTCCACAGATACGCAGTATTTT. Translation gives CAIRGTSTDTQYF.